This T cell receptor (beta chain) was sequenced for a study of technical replicates of blood from a few donors. Sequenced by immunoSEQ multiplex PCR; TCRdb stores in-frame clones only, minus some. The sample has roughly 76,000 clones; 70% to 90% are singletons. Germline CDR1 is SNHLY and CDR2 is FYNNEI. Trimming removed 4 bases from V and 7 bases from J; junction bases left unmatched: 6. The CDR3 runs to 15 residues. The sequencing input was PBMCs. The V call is TRBV2, the J call TRBJ2-1, with 11 bases that match TRBD1. The TCR originated in a human donor in good health. Some clones in this sample may be carry-over from other donors' samples. This CDR3 reads CASSAGQGARNEQFF. For the CDR3, the DNA is TGTGCCAGCAGTGCCGGACAGGGGGCGAGGAATGAGCAGTTCTTC. The full variable domain, its missing parts supplied by reference TRBV2 and TRBJ2-1, is EPEVTQTPSHQVTQMGQEVILRCVPISNHLYFYWYRQILGQKVEFLVSFYNNEISEKSEIFDDQFSVERPDGSNFTLKIRSTKLEDSAMYFCASSAGQGARNEQFFGPGTRLTVL.